This entry lists 30 T cell receptor beta chains sequenced from one sample in a study of radiotherapy plus CTLA-4 blockade in lung cancer. Sequenced by immunoSEQ multiplex PCR; TCRdb stores in-frame clones only, minus some. The repertoire holds some 110,000 clones, with roughly 77% as singletons. This material consisted of peripheral blood, taken from a patient treated with radiotherapy plus ipilimumab. These receptors all come from a human donor with non-small cell lung cancer that progressed on radiotherapy plus ipilimumab. Some clones in this sample may be carry-over from other donors' samples.

V usage is TRBV4-2 and J usage is TRBJ2-1; 12 bases line up with TRBD2. The CDR3 length is 17 residues. CDR1 LGHNA and CDR2 YNFKEQ come from the germline V gene. The V segment lost 5 bases and the J segment 4 bases; nucleotides outside the gene matches: 9. The CDR3: CASSSRGLAGGYNEQFF. As DNA, the CDR3 is TGTGCCAGCAGCTCTCGAGGGCTAGCGGGGGGGTACAATGAGCAGTTCTTC.

The J gene is TRBJ2-7, the V gene TRBV19, with a possible D match to TRBD2 (6 bases). The germline V gene encodes CDR1 LNHDA and CDR2 SQIVND (reference sequence). The CDR3 loop spans 15 amino acids. V was trimmed by 3 bases and J by 0 bases, leaving 12 bases between them. The CDR3 DNA sequence: TGTGCCAGTAGTATTTTAGCGGACTTCTCCTACGAGCAGTACTTC. It is translated as CASSILADFSYEQYF.

The chain uses TRBV11-2 and TRBJ1-6, with D unclear. CDR3 length: 14 amino acids. The germline gives CDR1 SGHAT, CDR2 FQNNGV. V was pared by 1 base and J by 7 bases, with 8 bases between. This CDR3 reads CASSLGGVNSPLHF. The CDR3 DNA is TGTGCCAGCAGCTTAGGGGGTGTGAATTCACCCCTCCACTTT.

The chain carries TRBV6-1 and TRBJ2-7; 7 bases map to TRBD1. This CDR3 comprises 14 residues. CDR1 is MNHNS, CDR2 SASEGT, per germline. V gave up 2 bases and J gave up 2 bases; unmatched junction bases: 3. As DNA, the CDR3 is TGTGCCAGCAGTGAAATTGGGACAGCCTACGAGCAGTACTTC. Protein product: CASSEIGTAYEQYF.

This clone has a single count. The chain links TRBV7-9 to TRBJ2-7; D remains ambiguous. Between the trimmed V and J ends, which lost 5 bases and 7 bases, there was a span of 9 bases. The CDR3 covers 11 residues. Germline V lookup: CDR1 SEHNR, CDR2 FQNEAQ (reference sequence). The CDR3 sequence is CASSQTGEQYF. CDR3 nucleotides: TGTGCCAGCAGCCAGACCGGTGAGCAGTACTTC.

The chain uses TRBV5-1 and TRBJ1-2, with D uncertain. The germline CDR1 and CDR2 sequences are SGHRS and YFSETQ. V lost 0 bases and J 5 bases, leaving 5 bases between the germline ends. The CDR3 covers 12 residues. The CDR3 coding sequence is TGCGCCAGCAGCTTGGGCCAGTATGGCTACACCTTC. Translation gives CASSLGQYGYTF. Looking up the rest from reference TRBV5-1 and TRBJ1-2 gives the full variable domain: KAGVTQTPRYLIKTRGQQVTLSCSPISGHRSVSWYQQTPGQGLQFLFEYFSETQRNKGNFPGRFSGRQFSNSRSEMNVSTLELGDSALYLCASSLGQYGYTFGSGTRLTVV.

V gene TRBV2 combines with J gene TRBJ2-3, with 12 bases fitting TRBD2. Germline CDR1 reads SNHLY; CDR2 reads FYNNEI. The CDR3 has 15 residues. The V gene end was trimmed by 5 bases and the J gene end by 6 bases; junction bases not matched to a gene: 6. CDR3 residues: CASSLAGGVFDTQYF. In DNA, the CDR3 is TGTGCCAGCAGTCTAGCGGGGGGGGTGTTTGATACGCAGTATTTT.

The DNA of the CDR3 is TGCAGCGTCACTAGAACAGGGCTGGGGAGTGGCTACACCTTC. Translating gives CSVTRTGLGSGYTF. The V gene is TRBV29-1, the J gene TRBJ1-2; possibly TRBD1 for D (6 bases). The germline V and J ends were trimmed by 6 bases and 7 bases, with 21 bases remaining between them. Germline CDR1 is SQVTM and CDR2 is ANQGSEA. The CDR3 has 14 residues.

This clone appeared a single time. The rearrangement joins TRBV29-1 to TRBJ1-2, with D perhaps matching TRBD1 (5 bases). With 0 bases removed from V and 4 bases from J, the gap between germline ends came to 12 bases. This CDR3 is built from 14 residues. The germline V gene encodes CDR1 SQVTM and CDR2 ANQGSEA. The CDR3 region is CSVEDGQGFYGYTF. CDR3 coding DNA: TGCAGCGTTGAAGATGGGCAGGGATTCTATGGCTACACCTTC.

CDR3 sequence reads: CASKTSRDSNEQFF. Written as DNA, the CDR3 is TGTGCCAGCAAAACATCTCGGGACTCTAATGAGCAGTTCTTC. The chain links TRBV7-3 to TRBJ2-1; TRBD2 is a possible D gene (6 bases). Deletions cut 7 bases from V and 7 bases from J, with 17 bases between. In germline, CDR1 is SGHTA, CDR2 FQGTGA. This CDR3 has 14 amino acids.

A word on this clone: This CDR3 is also generated by other DNA sequences in the sample. The chain recombines TRBV7-2 with TRBJ2-7; D is ambiguous. Per the germline V gene, CDR1 is SGHTA and CDR2 is FQGNSA. V was cut by 7 bases and J by 6 bases, with 16 bases left in between. The CDR3 has 13 amino acids. The chain's CDR3 is CASTPGQGIEQYF. In nucleotides, the CDR3 is TGTGCCAGCACCCCAGGCCAAGGGATCGAGCAGTACTTC.

The gene calls are TRBV2 and TRBJ2-6; D ambiguous. Germline CDR1 SNHLY, CDR2 FYNNEI. The V end was cut by 6 bases, the J end by 0 bases, with 6 bases between. This CDR3 spans 14 amino acids. CDR3 bases: TGTGCCAGCAGGGCTAGCTCTGGGGCCAACGTCCTGACTTTC. This sequence encodes CASRASSGANVLTF.

The chain uses TRBV7-9 and TRBJ1-4; weak D call: TRBD1 (6 bases). Germline loops: CDR1 SEHNR, CDR2 FQNEAQ (reference sequence). The CDR3 is made up of 14 amino acids. V lost 5 bases to trimming and J lost 8 bases, with 15 bases between them. The CDR3 DNA reads as TGTGCCAGCAGCCTAACAGGGTTTAGAGAAAAACTGTTTTTT. Protein product: CASSLTGFREKLFF.

A note on this clone: The junction shows a germline mismatch at one end, possibly a read error. The chain carries TRBV4-3 and TRBJ2-7; either TRBD1 or TRBD2 may supply D (6 bases each). The CDR3 has 15 residues. CDR1 is LGHNA and CDR2 is YSLEER in the germline V gene. The CDR3 spells CASSWSWGAAGQQYF. The DNA of the CDR3 is TGCGCCAGCAGCTGGTCTTGGGGGGCCGCTGGCCAGCAGTACTTT.

The chain links TRBV5-8 to TRBJ1-2; TRBD1 aligns across 10 bases. The CDR3 runs 14 residues. Germline assignment: CDR1 SGHTS and CDR2 YDEGEE. With V trimmed by 4 bases and J by 4 bases, 4 bases remained unmatched. The chain's CDR3 is CASSRDRGGYGYTF. The DNA for the CDR3 is TGTGCCAGCAGCCGGGACAGGGGCGGCTATGGCTACACCTTC.

The chain carries TRBV19 and TRBJ1-6; perhaps TRBD1 as D (6 bases). CDR3 size: 16 residues. V was trimmed by 3 bases and J by 8 bases, leaving 17 bases between them. Germline lookup yields CDR1 LNHDA and CDR2 SQIVND (reference sequence). CDR3 coding DNA: TGTGCCAGTAGTATTATACAGGGAGGTGAGGATTCACCCCTCCACTTT. Its translation is CASSIIQGGEDSPLHF.

This chain connects TRBV7-3 to TRBJ1-1; possibly TRBD1 for D (6 bases). The CDR3 covers 14 residues. The V end was cut by 6 bases, the J end by 0 bases, with 11 bases between. Germline V gene sequence: CDR1 SGHTA, CDR2 FQGTGA. The CDR3 sequence is CASSAQGMNTEAFF. For the CDR3, the DNA is TGTGCCAGCAGTGCTCAGGGGATGAACACTGAAGCTTTCTTT.

This clone turned up a few times. A read error may account for a junction end that differs from germline. The identical CDR3 is also encoded by other nucleotide sequences in the sample. This sequence joins TRBV5-4 and TRBJ2-7, with D unclear. The CDR3 has 15 residues. Germline V lookup: CDR1 SGHNT, CDR2 YYREEE (reference sequence). CDR3 sequence: CASSPTSARLGEQYF. CDR3 DNA sequence: TGCGCCAGCAGTCCAACTTCGGCGCGGTTGGGGGAGCAGTACTTC.

This rearrangement joins TRBV5-6 to TRBJ1-2; D is ambiguous. V lost 7 bases and J lost 4, with 14 bases in between. The length of the CDR3 is 13 residues. In germline, CDR1 is SGHDT, CDR2 YYEEEE. The CDR3 loop reads CASEAPSSYGYTF. The DNA of the CDR3 is TGTGCCAGCGAGGCTCCAAGCTCCTATGGCTACACCTTC.

The rearrangement joins TRBV7-9 to TRBJ1-2, with D maybe TRBD1 (5 bases). Germline CDR1 reads SEHNR; CDR2 reads FQNEAQ (reference sequence). The length of the CDR3 is 14 residues. The germline V and J ends were trimmed by 2 bases and 5 bases, with 12 bases remaining between them. CDR3 protein: CASSLNRDGYGYTF. The CDR3 DNA follows: TGTGCCAGCAGCTTAAATAGGGACGGTTATGGCTACACCTTC.

V usage is TRBV7-2 and J usage is TRBJ1-2; 9 bases line up with TRBD1. The CDR3 extends over 13 amino acids. V gave up 7 bases and J gave up 8 bases; unmatched junction bases: 8. Germline values: CDR1 SGHTA, CDR2 FQGNSA. The CDR3 spells CASTLTGGEGYTF. CDR3 DNA: TGTGCCAGCACCTTGACAGGGGGTGAAGGCTACACCTTC. Full variable domain (rest looked up from reference TRBV7-2 and TRBJ1-2): GAGVSQSPSNKVTEKGKDVELRCDPISGHTALYWYRQSLGQGLEFLIYFQGNSAPDKSGLPSDRFSAERTGGSVSTLTIQRTQQEDSAVYLCASTLTGGEGYTFGSGTRLTVV.

V gene TRBV7-3 combines with J gene TRBJ2-3, with 12 bases matching TRBD1. J lost 2 bases, V lost 5 bases, and 8 bases had no gene match. The CDR3 is 17 amino acids. CDR1 and CDR2 from the germline V gene are SGHTA and FQGTGA. The CDR3 DNA reads as TGTGCCAGCAGCGAGGGGACAGGGGGCTTGATCACAGATACGCAGTATTTT. Protein product: CASSEGTGGLITDTQYF.

This clone was found once. This chain uses TRBV2 with TRBJ2-2; a weak D match, TRBD1 (5 bases). Germline CDR1 SNHLY, CDR2 FYNNEI. The CDR3 is 15 residues long. V was clipped by 6 bases and J by 0 bases, with 11 bases between them. The CDR3 protein is CASSDSYANTGELFF. The CDR3 region has the DNA TGTGCCAGCAGCGACAGCTACGCGAACACCGGGGAGCTGTTTTTT.

V usage is TRBV4-2 and J usage is TRBJ2-5; TRBD2 matches 7 bases. The CDR3 runs 14 residues. V lost 5 bases, J lost 5 bases, and 8 bases stayed unmatched. CDR1 is LGHNA, CDR2 YNFKEQ, per germline. DNA of the CDR3: TGTGCCAGCAGCAAAGGGGAGGGGATGGAGACCCAGTACTTC. This translates into CASSKGEGMETQYF.

This clone was seen only a few times. The V and J genes are TRBV10-2 and TRBJ2-3; D call uncertain. Germline-derived CDR1 and CDR2 are WSHSY and SAAADI. This CDR3 spans 13 amino acids. V shed 7 bases and J shed 1 base, with 9 bases lying between them. The DNA of the CDR3 is TGCGCCAGCAAAGGGTTTGGCACAGATACGCAGTATTTT. This encodes CASKGFGTDTQYF.

The V gene is TRBV12-5, the J gene TRBJ2-3; no reliable D call. This CDR3 is 14 amino acids long. Germline V gene sequence: CDR1 LGHNT, CDR2 FRNRAP. Between the trimmed V and J ends, which lost 4 bases and 5 bases, there was a span of 13 bases. DNA for the CDR3: TGTGCTAGTGGTTGGTGGGCGAGGCAAGATACGCAGTATTTT. Its translation is CASGWWARQDTQYF.

The CDR3 DNA is TGTGCCAGCACCCTGGGTGGGGACAGGGCACAAGAGACCCAGTACTTC. Translated: CASTLGGDRAQETQYF. V usage is TRBV2 and J usage is TRBJ2-5, with 9 bases aligning to TRBD1. The CDR3 length is 16 residues. From germline, CDR1 is SNHLY and CDR2 FYNNEI. Losses at the gene ends were 7 bases for V and 2 bases for J; bases not matched to a gene: 11.

V gene TRBV7-2 combines with J gene TRBJ1-2, with TRBD1 as a possible D gene (6 bases). Germline V gene data show CDR1 as SGHTA and CDR2 as FQGNSA. The CDR3 loop spans 16 amino acids. Trimming pared 4 bases from V and 2 bases from J, leaving 17 bases between. CDR3 protein: CASSSSDRTLNYGYTF. In DNA, the CDR3 is TGTGCCAGCAGCTCCTCCGACAGGACCTTAAACTATGGCTACACCTTC.

The rearrangement uses TRBV4-3 and TRBJ2-1; 12 bases map to TRBD2. CDR1 is LGHNA, CDR2 YSLEER, per germline. CDR3 length: 17 amino acids. J was trimmed by 3 bases and V by 4 bases; bases with no gene match: 7. The CDR3 loop reads CASSPRLAGADYNEQFF. The CDR3 region has the DNA TGCGCCAGCAGCCCGAGACTAGCGGGGGCCGACTACAATGAGCAGTTCTTC.

The chain couples TRBV18 to TRBJ2-5; D perhaps matches TRBD2 (6 bases). The germline CDR1 and CDR2 sequences are KGHSH and LQKENI. The CDR3 runs to 15 residues. V lost 3 bases, J lost 2 bases, and 13 bases lay in between. This CDR3 reads CASSPGGLTQETQYF. The CDR3 DNA sequence: TGTGCCAGCTCACCTGGGGGGTTAACTCAAGAGACCCAGTACTTC.